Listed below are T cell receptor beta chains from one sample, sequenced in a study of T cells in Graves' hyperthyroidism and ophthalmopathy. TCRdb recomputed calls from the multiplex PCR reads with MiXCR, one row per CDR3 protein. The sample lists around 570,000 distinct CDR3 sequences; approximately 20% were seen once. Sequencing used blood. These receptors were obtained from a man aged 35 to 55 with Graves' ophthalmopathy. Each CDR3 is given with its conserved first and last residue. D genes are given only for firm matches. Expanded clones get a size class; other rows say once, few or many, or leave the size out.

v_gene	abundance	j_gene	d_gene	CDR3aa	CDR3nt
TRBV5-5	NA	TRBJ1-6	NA	CASVGTTFSYNSPLHF	TGTGCCAGCGTCGGGACTACTTTCTCCTATAATTCACCCCTCCACTTT
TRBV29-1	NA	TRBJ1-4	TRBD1	CSVEDPRGNEKLFF	TGCAGCGTTGAAGATCCCAGGGGGAATGAAAAACTGTTTTTT
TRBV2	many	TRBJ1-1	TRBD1	CASSSPGLQGDSDFF	TGTGCCAGCAGTTCTCCAGGATTACAGGGGGATTCGGATTTCTTT
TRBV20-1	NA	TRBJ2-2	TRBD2	CSARDYGGANTGELFF	TGCAGTGCTAGAGATTACGGGGGGGCGAACACCGGGGAGCTGTTTTTT
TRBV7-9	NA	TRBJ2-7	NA	CAGRRAGFYEQYF	TGTGCCGGAAGGAGGGCGGGTTTCTACGAGCAGTACTTC
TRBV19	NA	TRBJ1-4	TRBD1	CASSIRPGGGEKLFF	TGTGCCAGTAGTATTCGGCCAGGGGGTGGTGAAAAACTGTTTTTT
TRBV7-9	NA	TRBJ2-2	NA	CASSLALGSDTGELFF	TGTGCCAGCAGCTTAGCGCTGGGGTCGGACACCGGGGAGCTGTTTTTT
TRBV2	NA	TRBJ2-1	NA	CASSVGGTEQFF	TGTGCCAGCAGTGTAGGTGGGACTGAGCAGTTCTTC
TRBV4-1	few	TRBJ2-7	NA	CASSQERGGSYEQYF	TGCGCCAGCAGCCAAGAGCGGGGCGGCTCCTACGAGCAGTACTTC
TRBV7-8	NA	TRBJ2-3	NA	CASSRIGPRTDTQYF	TGTGCCAGCAGCCGGATAGGTCCTAGGACAGATACGCAGTATTTT
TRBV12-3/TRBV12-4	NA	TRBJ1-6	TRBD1	CASSLAQGAVSRSPLHF	TGTGCCAGCAGTTTAGCGCAGGGGGCCGTAAGTCGTTCACCCCTCCACTTT
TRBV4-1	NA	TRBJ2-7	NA	CASSQGKGWEQYF	TGCGCCAGCAGCCAAGGGAAGGGCTGGGAGCAGTACTTC
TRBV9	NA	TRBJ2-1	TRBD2	CASSSSGSGEQFF	TGTGCCAGCAGCTCGAGCGGGAGTGGTGAGCAGTTCTTC
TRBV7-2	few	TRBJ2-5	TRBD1	CASSLDRGKRETQYF	TGTGCCAGCAGCTTAGACAGGGGAAAGAGAGAGACCCAGTACTTC
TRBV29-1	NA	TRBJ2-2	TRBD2	CSVGGLAGNDGGELFF	TGCAGCGTCGGGGGACTAGCGGGAAATGACGGCGGGGAGCTGTTTTTT
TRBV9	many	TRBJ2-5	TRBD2	CASSVGAGGSFQETQYF	TGTGCCAGCAGCGTAGGAGCGGGGGGCTCCTTTCAAGAGACCCAGTACTTC
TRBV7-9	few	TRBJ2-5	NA	CASSLAEGGIRWETQYF	TGTGCCAGCAGCTTAGCGGAGGGCGGGATACGATGGGAGACCCAGTACTTC
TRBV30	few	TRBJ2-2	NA	CAWSVSGHSGELFF	TGTGCCTGGAGTGTAAGCGGGCATTCCGGGGAGCTGTTTTTT
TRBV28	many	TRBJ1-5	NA	CASSLVGPYQPQHF	TGTGCCAGCAGTTTGGTAGGACCATATCAGCCCCAGCATTTT
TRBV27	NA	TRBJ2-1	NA	CASSPDRSEQFF	TGTGCCAGCAGTCCCGACCGCTCAGAGCAGTTCTTC
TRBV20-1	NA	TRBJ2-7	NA	CSAAPLGATEQYF	TGCAGTGCTGCCCCCCTAGGAGCCACCGAGCAGTACTTC
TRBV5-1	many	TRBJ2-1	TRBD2	CASSTTSGGPSNEQFF	TGCGCCAGCAGCACGACTAGCGGGGGACCCTCCAATGAGCAGTTCTTC
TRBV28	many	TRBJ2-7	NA	CASSWRDLAYEQYF	TGTGCCAGCAGTTGGAGGGACCTGGCCTACGAGCAGTACTTC
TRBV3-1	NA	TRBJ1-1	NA	CASSSSGSYTEAFF	TGTGCCAGCAGCAGTTCAGGCAGCTACACTGAAGCTTTCTTT
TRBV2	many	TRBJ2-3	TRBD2	CASTKLAGGSDTQYF	TGTGCCAGCACGAAACTAGCGGGGGGTTCGGATACGCAGTATTTT
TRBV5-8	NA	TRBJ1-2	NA	CASSLMEASYYGYTF	TGTGCCAGCAGCTTGATGGAAGCGAGCTACTATGGCTACACCTTC
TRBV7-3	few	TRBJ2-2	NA	CASSSYVGAGELFF	TGTGCCAGCAGCTCCTACGTGGGGGCCGGGGAGCTGTTTTTT
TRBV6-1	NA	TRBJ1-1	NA	CASSYEGGTEAFF	TGTGCCAGCAGTTACGAAGGGGGCACTGAAGCTTTCTTT
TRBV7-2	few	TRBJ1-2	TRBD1	CASSLEGQGEGYTF	TGTGCCAGCAGCTTAGAGGGACAGGGAGAGGGCTACACCTTC
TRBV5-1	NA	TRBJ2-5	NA	CASTREGQATETQYF	TGCGCCAGCACCCGGGAGGGACAGGCGACGGAGACCCAGTACTTC
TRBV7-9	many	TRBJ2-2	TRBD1	CASSATHSGGAKATGELFF	TGTGCCAGCAGCGCTACCCATTCAGGGGGCGCAAAGGCCACCGGGGAGCTGTTTTTT
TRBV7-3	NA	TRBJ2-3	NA	CASSPLGRTDTQYF	TGTGCCAGCAGCCCCCTGGGGAGGACAGATACGCAGTATTTT
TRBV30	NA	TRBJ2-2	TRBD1	CARSPTGGRRELFF	TGTGCCCGGAGCCCGACAGGGGGCCGGCGGGAGCTGTTTTTT
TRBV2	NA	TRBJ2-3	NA	CASTMDFRSTDTQYF	TGTGCCAGCACGATGGACTTCAGAAGCACAGATACGCAGTATTTT
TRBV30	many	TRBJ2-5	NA	CAWSVGGETQYF	TGTGCCTGGAGTGTTGGGGGGGAGACCCAGTACTTC
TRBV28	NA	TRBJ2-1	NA	CASSGDWGHEQFF	TGTGCCAGCAGTGGGGACTGGGGCCATGAGCAGTTCTTC
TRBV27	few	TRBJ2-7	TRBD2	CASQAFWGGSPYEQYF	TGTGCCAGCCAGGCTTTTTGGGGCGGGAGTCCCTACGAGCAGTACTTC
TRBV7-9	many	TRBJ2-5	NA	CASSPRTVQETQYF	TGTGCCAGCAGCCCCCGGACAGTGCAAGAGACCCAGTACTTC
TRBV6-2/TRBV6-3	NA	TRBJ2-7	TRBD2	CASSYSQRGYYEQYF	TGTGCCAGCAGTTACTCTCAGCGGGGGTACTACGAGCAGTACTTC
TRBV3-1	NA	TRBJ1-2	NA	CASSQWRGAGNGYTF	TGTGCCAGCAGCCAGTGGCGGGGGGCAGGGAATGGCTACACCTTC
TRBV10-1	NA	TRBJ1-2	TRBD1	CASRPGQGACGYTF	TGCGCCAGCAGGCCGGGACAGGGGGCTTGTGGCTACACCTTC
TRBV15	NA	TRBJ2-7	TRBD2	CATSREREGSYEQYF	TGTGCCACCAGCAGAGAGCGGGAGGGTTCCTACGAGCAGTACTTC
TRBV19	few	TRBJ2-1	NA	CASSSQGWVNEQFF	TGTGCCAGTAGTAGCCAGGGATGGGTCAATGAGCAGTTCTTC
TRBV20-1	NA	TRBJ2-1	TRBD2	CSAKPRTSGIGNEQFF	TGCAGTGCTAAACCCCGAACTAGCGGGATCGGGAATGAGCAGTTCTTC
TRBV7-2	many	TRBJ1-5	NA	CASSLGPGSNQPQHF	TGTGCCAGCAGCTTAGGCCCAGGTAGCAATCAGCCCCAGCATTTT
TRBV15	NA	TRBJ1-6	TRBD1	CATSSRDSLSPLHF	TGTGCCACCAGCAGCCGGGACAGTCTTTCACCCCTCCACTTT
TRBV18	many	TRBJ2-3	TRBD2	CASARLAESTDTQYF	TGTGCCAGCGCCCGACTAGCGGAGAGCACAGATACGCAGTATTTT
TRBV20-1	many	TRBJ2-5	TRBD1	CSAPRQGQETQYF	TGCAGTGCTCCCCGACAGGGTCAAGAGACCCAGTACTTC
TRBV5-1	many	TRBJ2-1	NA	CASSLAGAPENEQFF	TGCGCCAGCAGCTTGGCGGGGGCCCCGGAAAATGAGCAGTTCTTC
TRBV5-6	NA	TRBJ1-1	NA	CASGPGGFRGDTEAFF	TGTGCCAGCGGCCCGGGAGGATTCAGGGGAGACACTGAAGCTTTCTTT
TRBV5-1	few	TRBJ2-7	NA	CASSLVVKGRHEQYF	TGCGCCAGCAGCTTGGTAGTAAAGGGGAGGCACGAGCAGTACTTC
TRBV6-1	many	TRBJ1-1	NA	CASSAAVAVGMNTEAFF	TGTGCCAGCAGCGCGGCCGTGGCAGTGGGGATGAACACTGAAGCTTTCTTT
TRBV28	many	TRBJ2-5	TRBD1	CASTHFADRGETQYF	TGTGCCAGCACCCACTTCGCGGACAGGGGGGAGACCCAGTACTTC
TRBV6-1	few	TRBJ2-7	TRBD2	CASRTGSGSEQYF	TGTGCCAGCAGGACAGGTAGCGGGAGCGAGCAGTACTTC
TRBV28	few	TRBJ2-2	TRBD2	CASRESGGNTGELFF	TGTGCCAGCAGGGAGAGCGGGGGGAACACCGGGGAGCTGTTTTTT
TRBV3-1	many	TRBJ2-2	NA	CASSQGPRANTGELFF	TGTGCCAGCAGCCAAGGCCCCCGCGCGAACACCGGGGAGCTGTTTTTT
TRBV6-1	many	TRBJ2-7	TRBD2	CASSYHLGGYEQYF	TGTGCCAGCAGTTACCACCTGGGGGGGTACGAGCAGTACTTC